The sequence of this TCR beta chain was determined in a study of OX40 agonist ivuxolimab in advanced cancers. Assay: immunoSEQ multiplex PCR; the TCRdb copy retains only in-frame clones and omits some. The sample lists approximately 70,000 clones, 87% occurring once. The CDR3 runs 16 residues. Germline V CDR1 and CDR2: KGHSH, LQKENI. The trim removed 3 bases at V and 3 bases at J, leaving 7 bases unmatched. The sequencing used CD4+ or CD8+ T cells sorted from blood, collected in a trial of the OX40 agonist ivuxolimab. This TCR was sampled from an adult with an advanced solid tumor such as melanoma, head and neck, liver or kidney cancer. The gene calls are TRBV18 and TRBJ1-5; 8 bases agree with TRBD1. CDR3: CASSPGDRRFNQPQHF. In DNA form, the CDR3 reads TGTGCCAGCTCACCGGGGGACAGGAGATTCAATCAGCCCCAGCATTTT.